The present T cell receptor (beta chain) was sequenced within a study of shared clonotypes between healthy human individuals. Study observations and caveats: Sorted-subset sequencing was shown by rarefaction to be incomplete despite large depth.

Germline loops: CDR1 MDHEN, CDR2 SYDVKM. With V trimmed by 7 bases and J by 4 bases, 9 bases remained unmatched. The CDR3 extends over 14 amino acids. The donors were adults (healthy and HIV-negative) with no recent acute infections or vaccinations. On sorted subsets, replicate PCRs used approximately 190 ng DNA, or tens of thousands of T cell genomes. TCRdb's table, derived via immunoSEQ multiplex PCR, lists solely in-frame clones and lacks some. The sample has 2 million to 2.5 million clones, 90% to 96% seen once. This clone was detected once. Its antigen is still unknown. This clonotype was obtained from a man aged 18 to 35 in good health. V usage is TRBV28 and J usage is TRBJ1-2; TRBD1 agrees at 7 bases. The sequenced sample was naive CD4+ T cells sorted from blood. Specified subset: CD45RA+ positively selected. Written as DNA, the CDR3 is TGTGCCAGCACCAGGGGGGTAGGGACCTATGGCTACACCTTC. Its translation is CASTRGVGTYGYTF.